This T cell receptor beta chain comes out of a study of CD8+ T cells in alopecia areata. Study at large: Tofacitinib was taken orally by treated patients, and the dose was 5 to 10 mg twice daily. Study outcomes and limitations: Uncertain still, given a single nonresponder, is whether baseline CD8+ expansion links to response. Resident alphabeta T cells of normal skin are also sequenced in scalp samples.

For this clone: Its specificity is unknown.

The CDR3 sequence is 15 residues long. Germline V CDR1 and CDR2: GTSNPN, SVGIG (reference sequence). J gave up 4 bases and V 5 bases, and 8 bases lay outside the gene matches. Treatment meaning: oral pan-JAK inhibitor, 5-10 mg twice daily. Sequencing used cDNA as its template, made by extracting RNA and reverse transcribing it. Sequenced by immunoSEQ multiplex PCR; TCRdb stores in-frame clones only, minus some. The sample records about 120,000 clones, more than 45% being singletons. The sequenced sample was CD4+ T cells sorted from blood, obtained at week 4, from a patient treated with tofacitinib. This clonotype was obtained from a human donor with alopecia areata. The chain is built from TRBV30 and TRBJ1-6; 7 nucleotides align to TRBD1. The CDR3 is CAWEKGQPYNSPLHF. The CDR3 coding sequence is TGTGCCTGGGAAAAGGGACAGCCATATAATTCACCCCTCCACTTT.